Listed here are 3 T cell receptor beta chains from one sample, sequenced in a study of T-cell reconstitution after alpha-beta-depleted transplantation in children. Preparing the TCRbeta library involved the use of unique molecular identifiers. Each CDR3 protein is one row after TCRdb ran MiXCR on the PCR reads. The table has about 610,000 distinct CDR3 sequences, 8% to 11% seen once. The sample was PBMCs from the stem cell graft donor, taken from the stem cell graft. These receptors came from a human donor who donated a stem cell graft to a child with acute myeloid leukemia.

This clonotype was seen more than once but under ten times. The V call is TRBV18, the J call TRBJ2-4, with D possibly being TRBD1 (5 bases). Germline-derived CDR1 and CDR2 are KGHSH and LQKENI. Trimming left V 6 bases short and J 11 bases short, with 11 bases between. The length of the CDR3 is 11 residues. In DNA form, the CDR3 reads TGTGCCAGCTCGGAACAAGGGGTTCAGTACTTC. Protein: CASSEQGVQYF.

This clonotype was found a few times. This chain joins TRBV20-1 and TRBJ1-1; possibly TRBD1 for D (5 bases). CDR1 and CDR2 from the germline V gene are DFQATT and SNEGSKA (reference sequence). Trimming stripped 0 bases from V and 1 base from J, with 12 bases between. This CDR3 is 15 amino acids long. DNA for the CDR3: TGCAGTGCTAGAGAGCGACAGACCTGGAACACTGAAGCTTTCTTT. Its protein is CSARERQTWNTEAFF.

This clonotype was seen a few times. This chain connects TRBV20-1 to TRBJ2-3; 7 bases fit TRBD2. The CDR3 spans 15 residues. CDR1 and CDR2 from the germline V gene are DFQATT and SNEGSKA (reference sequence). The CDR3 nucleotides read TGCAGCGCCATAAGTTCGCGGGAGTGGGACGATACGCAGTATTTT. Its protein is CSAISSREWDDTQYF.